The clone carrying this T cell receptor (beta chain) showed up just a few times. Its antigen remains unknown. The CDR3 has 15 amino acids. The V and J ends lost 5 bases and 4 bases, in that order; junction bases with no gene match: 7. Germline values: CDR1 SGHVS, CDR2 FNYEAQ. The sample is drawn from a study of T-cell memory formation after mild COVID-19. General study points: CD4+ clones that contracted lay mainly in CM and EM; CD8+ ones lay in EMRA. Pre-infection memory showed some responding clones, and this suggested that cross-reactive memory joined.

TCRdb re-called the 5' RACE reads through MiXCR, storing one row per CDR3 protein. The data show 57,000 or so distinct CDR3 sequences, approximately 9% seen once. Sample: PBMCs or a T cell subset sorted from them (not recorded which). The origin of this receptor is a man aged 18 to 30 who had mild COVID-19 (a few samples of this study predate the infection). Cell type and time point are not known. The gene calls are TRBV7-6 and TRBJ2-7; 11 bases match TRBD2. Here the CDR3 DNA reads TGTGCCAGCAGCCTACTAGCGGGGGCCTTGTACGAGCAGTACTTC. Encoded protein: CASSLLAGALYEQYF.